This TCR beta chain was sequenced in a study of tumor and adjacent non-tumor tissue in lung cancer. Broader study findings: Tumor repertoires had a smaller top 100 clone share than normal lung.

RNA was extracted from bulk tissue without any cell sorting. Concerning this clonotype: The antigen is undetermined. The CDR3 does not end in the conserved phenylalanine or tryptophan, so this is likely a read error.

TCRbeta libraries were built with three rounds of nested PCR, modified from ARM-PCR. One entry per CDR3 protein results from TCRdb running MiXCR on the multiplex PCR reads. This repertoire shows about 200,000 distinct CDR3 sequences, about 71% found once; its top ten account for 25%. V lost 4 bases, J lost 0 bases, and 7 bases stayed unmatched. This CDR3 is built from 18 residues. Germline CDR1 and CDR2: SGHNT and YYREEE (reference sequence). This clonotype originated in a man aged 60 to 69 with non-small cell lung cancer. The gene calls are TRBV5-4 and TRBJ2-1, with TRBD2 matching 13 bases. The sample consisted of lung tumor tissue. This CDR3 reads CASSMGGLAGSSYNEQFL. CDR3 DNA: TGTGCCAGCAGCATGGGGGGACTAGCGGGGAGCTCCTACAATGAGCAGTTCTTA.